The present entry profiles one T cell receptor beta chain with its context. As yet, its antigen is unknown. At one end the junction does not follow the germline gene, possibly because of a read error. This record comes from a study of tumor-infiltrating lymphocytes in primary liver carcinoma. With around 500 ng total RNA as template and a constant-region primer, TCR beta cDNA was made. Sequencing libraries for TCR beta derived from three nested multiplex PCR rounds that used slightly modified ARM-PCR. Primers for the first two PCR rounds were TRBV1-TRBV30 forward primers and a C-beta reverse primer (approximately 10 cycles per round). TCRdb independently ran MiXCR on the multiplex PCR reads; one entry per CDR3 protein. The sample consists of 50,000 or so distinct CDR3 sequences, around 77% of them appearing once. Unsorted bulk tissue of about 20-30 mg yielded co-extracted RNA and DNA. Study-wide results and limits: Paired tumor-adjacent and tumor-blood samples overlapped less than tumor region pairs did.

This CDR3 spans 16 amino acids. Germline V gives CDR1 SGHAT, CDR2 FQDESV (reference sequence). The clonotype was recovered from a man aged 35 to 55 with primary liver carcinoma and hepatitis B virus infection. The sample consisted of liver tumor tissue from sampling region 5. As to subset: tumor region T5, tumor centre. The genes are TRBV11-1 and TRBJ2-1; D is uncertain. CDR3 DNA: TGTACCAGCAGCCCCTGGGTGGTGGACTCCTACAATGAGCAGTTCTTC. The encoded protein is CTSSPWVVDSYNEQFF.